What follows is one TCR beta chain and its context. What it binds is not known. The investigators amplified TCR beta CDR3 regions from RNA transcripts. Carried out on the TCR CDR3, a first-round RT-PCR used the HTBI primer set. Each CDR3 protein gets one entry after TCRdb re-called the multiplex PCR reads with MiXCR. The sample consists of almost 600,000 distinct CDR3 sequences, about half of them appearing once. This record comes from a study of T cells in Graves' hyperthyroidism and ophthalmopathy. Study-wide points: Onset of ophthalmopathy came a median roughly 6.4 months after the model predicted it.

The CDR3 runs 16 residues. Looked up from germline, CDR1 is LNHNV and CDR2 is YYDKDF (reference sequence). V was clipped by 3 bases and J by 4 bases, with 18 bases between them. These patients, aged 18 to 65, had recently diagnosed hyperthyroidism lasting under 2 months. Diagnoses were made from clinical symptoms, serum measures (thyroxine and TRAb), thyroid ultrasound and orbital computed tomography. The sample comprised peripheral blood or thyroid tissue (not recorded which). The sequence was collected from a woman between 18 and 30 years old with Graves' hyperthyroidism. V and J are TRBV15 and TRBJ2-5, with a tentative D call TRBD2 (6 bases). In nucleotides, the CDR3 is TGTGCCACCAGCAGCCAAGATCTGGGAGGCCCAGAGACCCAGTACTTC. Translated, it gives CATSSQDLGGPETQYF. Supplemented by reference TRBV15 and TRBJ2-5, the full variable domain reads DAMVIQNPRYQVTQFGKPVTLSCSQTLNHNVMYWYQQKSSQAPKLLFHYYDKDFNNEADTPDNFQSRRPNTSFCFLDIRSPGLGDTAMYLCATSSQDLGGPETQYFGPGTRLLVL.